These T cell receptor beta chains were read from a single sample in a study of cytomegalovirus exposure and HLA in healthy donors. Only in-frame clones appear in the TCRdb table, and some are missing; sequencing was by immunoSEQ multiplex PCR. The sample contains some 200,000 clones, about 83% of which appear only once. The material sequenced was PBMCs. The receptor set was obtained from a female donor in good health and CMV-seronegative. Both conserved end residues are trimmed from each CDR3. Each record gives: V gene, CDR3 protein.

V: TRBV7-2; CDR3: ASSLAGQNTEAF
V: TRBV5-1; CDR3: ASSFFRTGNTEAF
V: TRBV6-1; CDR3: ASQTRQGYEQY
V: TRBV11-2; CDR3: ASSLGTHIPSTDTQY
V: TRBV15; CDR3: ATSRGGGGTGNEQY
V: TRBV4-2; CDR3: ASSQDRQGDNYGYT
V: TRBV19; CDR3: ASSQAGVGVYIQY
V: TRBV7-9; CDR3: ASSLAGGNEQF
V: TRBV21-1; CDR3: ASSPPGGWSNQPQH
V: TRBV7-9; CDR3: ASGQEGNQPQH
V: TRBV7-3; CDR3: ASSFDRGRADTQY
V: TRBV27; CDR3: ASSFSLLAGDGEQY
V: TRBV9; CDR3: ASSVQGLDTEAF
V: TRBV7-7; CDR3: ASSLGGSGEETQY
V: TRBV6-1; CDR3: ASNLGYSYEQY
V: TRBV6-5; CDR3: ASGRRQGLEQY
V: TRBV6-5; CDR3: ASSGGAGELF
V: TRBV7-6; CDR3: ASSSIAGGSNEQF